One sample yielded the 25 T cell receptor beta chains listed below, sequenced in a study of blood T cell repertoires in COVID-19. Here immunoSEQ multiplex PCR was the method, and the copy in TCRdb shows in-frame clones only, minus some. The sample shows about 140,000 clones, approximately 80% of them seen only once. Material: PBMCs or T cells enriched from blood (not recorded which). The receptors were gathered from a woman younger than 35 who had been exposed to COVID-19.

This clone has just a few counts. This sequence joins TRBV4-3 and TRBJ2-1; 8 nucleotides match TRBD2. This CDR3 spans 16 amino acids. Germline assignment: CDR1 LGHNA and CDR2 YSLEER. The V gene end was trimmed by 3 bases and the J gene end by 7 bases; junction bases not matched to a gene: 11. This chain's CDR3 is CASSHAYGLAGNEQFF. The CDR3 DNA sequence: TGCGCCAGCAGCCATGCCTATGGGCTAGCGGGTAATGAGCAGTTCTTC.

The V and J genes are TRBV5-1 and TRBJ1-2, with D perhaps TRBD1 (5 bases). V lost 0 bases, J lost 6 bases, and 12 bases lay in between. This CDR3 region has 14 residues. Germline CDR1 and CDR2: SGHRS and YFSETQ. CDR3: CASSLGGQGNGYTF. The CDR3 DNA sequence: TGCGCCAGCAGCTTGGGAGGCCAGGGTAATGGCTACACCTTC.

The count of this clone is one. V gene TRBV11-2 combines with J gene TRBJ2-2; 7 bases agree with TRBD2. Looked up from germline, CDR1 is SGHAT and CDR2 is FQNNGV. V lost 4 bases, J lost 6 bases, and 11 bases stayed unmatched. CDR3 length equals 16 residues. The CDR3 sequence is CASSSQLRGGAGELFF. CDR3 DNA sequence: TGTGCCAGCAGCTCTCAATTGAGGGGAGGGGCCGGGGAGCTGTTTTTT.

V and J are TRBV2 and TRBJ1-5; unclear D gene. Germline CDR1 and CDR2: SNHLY and FYNNEI. Deletions cut 3 bases from V and 1 base from J, with 10 bases between. CDR3 length: 15 amino acids. The CDR3 reads CASSDGPESNQPQHF. Here the CDR3 DNA reads TGTGCCAGCAGTGATGGGCCAGAGAGCAATCAGCCCCAGCATTTT.

This chain connects TRBV18 to TRBJ1-1; D unclear. The germline gives CDR1 KGHSH, CDR2 LQKENI. V lost 3 bases, J lost 4 bases, and 12 bases lay in between. This CDR3 region has 14 residues. The CDR3 DNA reads TGTGCCAGCTCACCTCTTCACAAAACCACTGAAGCTTTCTTT. Protein sequence: CASSPLHKTTEAFF.

V is TRBV19 and J is TRBJ2-3, with 9 bases fitting TRBD2. The CDR3 runs 15 residues. The germline V gene has CDR1 LNHDA and CDR2 SQIVND (reference sequence). V shed 8 bases and J 5 bases; nucleotides not matched to a gene: 11. This CDR3 is CASRLGSGRGDTQYF. CDR3 nucleotides: TGTGCCAGTCGGCTCGGTAGCGGGAGAGGAGATACGCAGTATTTT.

The rearrangement uses TRBV10-1 and TRBJ1-1; D is possibly TRBD1 (5 bases). Germline values: CDR1 WNHNN, CDR2 SYGVQD (reference sequence). There are 13 residues in the CDR3. Trimming shortened V by 3 bases and J by 1 base, and 6 bases separated the two germline ends. CDR3 nucleotide sequence: TGCGCCAGCAGTGAACAGGAGAACACTGAAGCTTTCTTT. This sequence encodes CASSEQENTEAFF.

This clone was observed once. The V and J genes are TRBV29-1 and TRBJ1-1; TRBD1 is a possible D gene (6 bases). From germline, CDR1 is SQVTM and CDR2 ANQGSEA. V shed 4 bases and J shed 4 bases, with 19 bases lying between them. The length of the CDR3 is 15 residues. The CDR3 region is CSVARRVGGGTEAFF. The CDR3 region has the DNA TGCAGCGTTGCCCGCCGGGTAGGGGGGGGCACTGAAGCTTTCTTT. Using reference TRBV29-1 and TRBJ1-1 for the parts outside the CDR3, the full variable domain is SAVISQKPSRDICQRGTSLTIQCQVDSQVTMMFWYRQQPGQSLTLIATANQGSEATYESGFVIDKFPISRPNLTFSTLTVSNMSPEDSSIYLCSVARRVGGGTEAFFGQGTRLTVV.

V gene TRBV7-2 combines with J gene TRBJ1-1; 7 nucleotides align to TRBD1. The junction had 14 bases not matched to a gene; V was cut back by 5 bases and J by 5 bases. Germline V gives CDR1 SGHTA, CDR2 FQGNSA. This CDR3 region has 16 residues. The CDR3 sequence: CASSPQPGTVRTEAFF. In nucleotides, the CDR3 is TGTGCCAGCAGCCCCCAACCCGGGACAGTCCGTACTGAAGCTTTCTTT.

The chain joins TRBV19 to TRBJ1-6; the D gene is possibly TRBD1 (6 bases). This CDR3 region has 14 residues. The germline V gene encodes CDR1 LNHDA and CDR2 SQIVND (reference sequence). V lost 4 bases and J 7 bases, leaving 11 bases between the germline ends. The CDR3: CASSTGQPNSPLHF. CDR3 DNA: TGTGCCAGTAGTACCGGACAGCCAAATTCACCCCTCCACTTT.

This clone was seen once. The chain is built from TRBV4-3 and TRBJ2-4; TRBD2 agrees at 11 bases. This CDR3 spans 21 amino acids. V lost 0 bases to trimming and J lost 0 bases; unmatched junction nucleotides: 13. From germline, CDR1 is LGHNA and CDR2 YSLEER. DNA for the CDR3: TGCGCCAGCAGCCAAGATGGGCAGACTAGCGGGGACCCTCTAGCCAAAAACATTCAGTACTTC. Translating it yields CASSQDGQTSGDPLAKNIQYF.

The chain uses TRBV4-3 and TRBJ2-5; D is undetermined. Germline loops: CDR1 LGHNA, CDR2 YSLEER. This CDR3 contains 16 residues. The V end was cut by 1 base, the J end by 1 base, with 13 bases between. The CDR3, as DNA: TGCGCCAGCAGCCAAGGGGCGTCGGCTTCCCAAGAGACCCAGTACTTC. It translates to CASSQGASASQETQYF.

The genes are TRBV19 and TRBJ2-4, with D possibly TRBD1 on 5 matching bases. The V end was cut by 3 bases, the J end by 7 bases, with 16 bases between. Germline lookup yields CDR1 LNHDA and CDR2 SQIVND (reference sequence). The CDR3 consists of 15 residues. CDR3 nucleotide sequence: TGTGCCAGTAGTATGGGGCCCATTCCCGGGAACATTCAGTACTTC. Translation gives CASSMGPIPGNIQYF.

This chain uses TRBV19 with TRBJ1-2; 7 positions agree with TRBD1. With 5 bases clipped from V and 4 bases from J, the junction kept 13 bases outside the gene matches. The V gene's germline CDR1 is LNHDA and CDR2 SQIVND (reference sequence). This CDR3 region has 16 residues. CDR3 in DNA: TGTGCCAGTAGTTTCCTATCCGGGACAGTTACCTATGGCTACACCTTC. This sequence encodes CASSFLSGTVTYGYTF.

This rearrangement joins TRBV2 to TRBJ1-6, with 9 bases aligning to TRBD1. The CDR3 is 15 amino acids. Germline CDR1 and CDR2: SNHLY and FYNNEI. The ends lost 6 bases at V and 7 bases at J; junction bases unmatched: 7. CDR3 sequence (DNA): TGTGCCAGCAGGGCTAGGACAGGGGAGAATTCACCCCTCCACTTT. Its translation: CASRARTGENSPLHF.

V is TRBV19 and J is TRBJ1-1, with 9 bases fitting TRBD1. The CDR3 is made up of 16 amino acids. V shed 4 bases and J 5 bases; nucleotides not matched to a gene: 11. The germline V gene encodes CDR1 LNHDA and CDR2 SQIVND (reference sequence). CDR3 sequence reads: CASSKQGARVGTEAFF. The CDR3 DNA reads TGTGCCAGTAGTAAACAGGGGGCGCGGGTTGGTACTGAAGCTTTCTTT.

This clone showed up just once. The chain has TRBV9 and TRBJ2-1; TRBD2 aligns across 7 bases. Germline loops: CDR1 SGDLS, CDR2 YYNGEE. The CDR3 length is 17 residues. V shed 0 bases, J shed 0 bases, and the junction held 6 bases outside the gene matches. The CDR3 sequence: CASSVGERGSSYNEQFF. For the CDR3, the DNA is TGTGCCAGCAGCGTAGGAGAGCGGGGTAGCTCCTACAATGAGCAGTTCTTC.

The chain uses TRBV18 and TRBJ2-7, with D perhaps matching TRBD2 (5 bases). This CDR3 has 14 residues. Germline lookup yields CDR1 KGHSH and CDR2 LQKENI. V lost 6 bases and J 2 bases, leaving 14 bases between the germline ends. The CDR3 region is CASSPGGYTYEQYF. The CDR3 DNA reads TGTGCCAGCTCCCCGGGCGGGTATACCTACGAGCAGTACTTC.

This clone was seen a few times. The chain has TRBV7-9 and TRBJ1-1; D not certain. The CDR3 sequence is 12 residues long. Per the germline V gene, CDR1 is SEHNR and CDR2 is FQNEAQ (reference sequence). The V end lost 2 bases, the J end lost 6 bases, and 7 bases lay between the germline ends. The CDR3 DNA sequence: TGTGCCAGCAGCTTACGGGGTGCTGAAGCTTTCTTT. Translating it yields CASSLRGAEAFF.

This chain joins TRBV4-1 and TRBJ2-7; D gene unclear. In germline, CDR1 is MGHRA, CDR2 YSYEKL. The CDR3 spans 15 residues. The germline V and J ends were trimmed by 7 bases and 0 bases, with 16 bases remaining between them. CDR3 sequence: CASKIDAESSYEQYF. The CDR3 DNA is TGCGCCAGCAAAATAGATGCGGAAAGCTCCTACGAGCAGTACTTC.

This chain connects TRBV6-5 to TRBJ2-2; D is unresolved. In germline, CDR1 is MNHEY, CDR2 SVGAGI. V was shortened by 6 bases and J by 7 bases, with 12 bases between the two germline ends. This CDR3 is built from 13 residues. This CDR3 is CASRIGFGGELFF. CDR3 sequence (DNA): TGTGCCAGCAGGATCGGGTTTGGCGGGGAGCTGTTTTTT.

The genes are TRBV9 and TRBJ2-1; 11 bases map to TRBD2. The length of the CDR3 is 16 residues. Germline V gene data show CDR1 as SGDLS and CDR2 as YYNGEE. Trimming cost V 4 bases and J 3 bases; bases outside gene matches: 6. CDR3 sequence reads: CASSLPGTSGYNEQFF. The CDR3 DNA follows: TGTGCCAGCAGCCTGCCCGGGACTAGCGGCTACAATGAGCAGTTCTTC.

This clone was seen more than once but under ten times. V is TRBV7-2 and J is TRBJ2-3; 7 positions match TRBD1. Trimming took 5 bases from V and 5 from J; bases not matched to a gene: 4. The CDR3 has 13 amino acids. Germline V gene data show CDR1 as SGHTA and CDR2 as FQGNSA. The CDR3 DNA sequence: TGTGCCAGCAGCAGGACAGGAATAGATACGCAGTATTTT. Its protein is CASSRTGIDTQYF. The variable domain in full, with the rest retrieved from reference TRBV7-2 and TRBJ2-3, is GAGVSQSPSNKVTEKGKDVELRCDPISGHTALYWYRQSLGQGLEFLIYFQGNSAPDKSGLPSDRFSAERTGGSVSTLTIQRTQQEDSAVYLCASSRTGIDTQYFGPGTRLTVL.

The genes are TRBV5-8 and TRBJ2-7; 7 bases fit TRBD2. Germline V CDR1 and CDR2: SGHTS, YDEGEE. After removal of 5 bases from V and 6 bases from J, the junction contained 14 bases not matched to a gene. This CDR3 region has 15 residues. CDR3 bases: TGTGCCAGCAGTGGAGTAGCGGGTTCAGCGACCGAGCAGTACTTC. It is translated as CASSGVAGSATEQYF. Full variable domain (outside the CDR3, taken from reference TRBV5-8 and TRBJ2-7): EAGVTQSPTHLIKTRGQQATLRCSPISGHTSVYWYQQALGLGLQFLLWYDEGEERNRGNFPPRFSGRQFPNYSSELNVNALELEDSALYLCASSGVAGSATEQYFGPGTRLTVT.

This clone was observed a single time. The chain uses TRBV27 and TRBJ2-1; 7 nucleotides agree with TRBD1. Germline V CDR1 and CDR2: MNHEY, SMNVEV (reference sequence). The trim removed 5 bases at V and 4 bases at J, leaving 2 bases unmatched. The CDR3 totals 13 residues. CDR3 sequence (DNA): TGTGCCAGCAGTCCGGGACAGTACAATGAGCAGTTCTTC. This translates into CASSPGQYNEQFF.